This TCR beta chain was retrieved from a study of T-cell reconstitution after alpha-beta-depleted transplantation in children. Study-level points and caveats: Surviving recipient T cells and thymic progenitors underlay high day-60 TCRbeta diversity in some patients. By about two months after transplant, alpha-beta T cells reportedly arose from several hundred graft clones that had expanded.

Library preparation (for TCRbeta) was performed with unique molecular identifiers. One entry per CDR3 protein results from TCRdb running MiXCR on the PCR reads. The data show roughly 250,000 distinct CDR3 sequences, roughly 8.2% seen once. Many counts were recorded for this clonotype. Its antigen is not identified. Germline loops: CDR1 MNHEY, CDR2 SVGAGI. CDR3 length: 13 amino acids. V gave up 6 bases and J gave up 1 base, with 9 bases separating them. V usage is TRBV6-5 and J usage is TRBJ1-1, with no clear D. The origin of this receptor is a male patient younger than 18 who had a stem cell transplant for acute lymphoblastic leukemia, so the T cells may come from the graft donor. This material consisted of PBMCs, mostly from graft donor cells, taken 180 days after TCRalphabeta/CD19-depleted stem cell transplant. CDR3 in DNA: TGTGCCAGCAGGGCCTACCAGAACACTGAAGCTTTCTTT. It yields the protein CASRAYQNTEAFF.